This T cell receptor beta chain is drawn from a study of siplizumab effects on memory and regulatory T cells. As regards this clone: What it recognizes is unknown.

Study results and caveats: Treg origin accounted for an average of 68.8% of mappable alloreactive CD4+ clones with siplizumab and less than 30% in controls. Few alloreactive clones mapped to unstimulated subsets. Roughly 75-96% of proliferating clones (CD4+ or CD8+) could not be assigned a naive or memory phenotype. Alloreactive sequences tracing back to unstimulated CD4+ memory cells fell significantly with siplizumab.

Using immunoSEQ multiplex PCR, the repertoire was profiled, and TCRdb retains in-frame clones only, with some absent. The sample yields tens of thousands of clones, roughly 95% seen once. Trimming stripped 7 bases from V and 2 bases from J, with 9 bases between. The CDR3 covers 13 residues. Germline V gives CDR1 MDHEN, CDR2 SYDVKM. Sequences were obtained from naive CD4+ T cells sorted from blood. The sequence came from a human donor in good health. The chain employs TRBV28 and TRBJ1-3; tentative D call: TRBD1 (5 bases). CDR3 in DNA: TGTGCCAGCAACCGGGGCGCTGGAAACACCATATATTTT. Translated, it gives CASNRGAGNTIYF.